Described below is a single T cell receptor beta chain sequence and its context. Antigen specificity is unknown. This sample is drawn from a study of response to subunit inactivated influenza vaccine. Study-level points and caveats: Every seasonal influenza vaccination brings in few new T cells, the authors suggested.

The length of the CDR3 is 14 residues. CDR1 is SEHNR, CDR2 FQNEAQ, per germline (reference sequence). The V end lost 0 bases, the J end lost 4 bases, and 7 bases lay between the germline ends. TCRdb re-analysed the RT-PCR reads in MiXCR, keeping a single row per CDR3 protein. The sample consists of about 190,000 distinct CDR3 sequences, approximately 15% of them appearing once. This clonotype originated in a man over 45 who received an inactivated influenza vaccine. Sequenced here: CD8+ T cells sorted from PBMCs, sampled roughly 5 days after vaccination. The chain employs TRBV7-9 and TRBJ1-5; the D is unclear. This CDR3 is CASSLAVGNQPQHF. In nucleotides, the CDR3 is TGTGCCAGCAGCTTAGCGGTGGGTAATCAGCCCCAGCATTTT.